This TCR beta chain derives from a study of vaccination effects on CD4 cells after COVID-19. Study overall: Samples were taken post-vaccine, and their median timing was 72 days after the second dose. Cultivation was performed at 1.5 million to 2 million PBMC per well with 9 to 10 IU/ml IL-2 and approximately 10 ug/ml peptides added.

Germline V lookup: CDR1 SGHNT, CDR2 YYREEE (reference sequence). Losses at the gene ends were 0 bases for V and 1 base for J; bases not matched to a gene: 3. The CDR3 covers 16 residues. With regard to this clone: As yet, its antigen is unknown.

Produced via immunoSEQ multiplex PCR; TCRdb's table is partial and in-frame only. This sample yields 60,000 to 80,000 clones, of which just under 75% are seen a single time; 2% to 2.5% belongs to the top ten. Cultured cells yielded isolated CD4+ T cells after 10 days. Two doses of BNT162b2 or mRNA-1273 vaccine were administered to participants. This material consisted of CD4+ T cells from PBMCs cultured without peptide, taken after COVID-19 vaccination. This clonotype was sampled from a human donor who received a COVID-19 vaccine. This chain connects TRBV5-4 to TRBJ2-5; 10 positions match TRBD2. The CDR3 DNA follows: TGTGCCAGCAGCTTGGGGCTAGCGGGAGCCCAAGAGACCCAGTACTTC. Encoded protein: CASSLGLAGAQETQYF.